The source of this T cell receptor (beta chain) is a study of PD-L1 blockade in urothelial cancer. Looking at the study overall: Blood samples had a median of approximately 150,000 T cells, 75,000 to 90,000 unique TCRs, and clonality roughly 0.088.

TCRdb's table, derived via immunoSEQ multiplex PCR, lists solely in-frame clones and lacks some. The sample carries 80,000 to 130,000 clones, 90% to 95% recorded once. Trimming took 4 bases from V and 3 from J; bases not matched to a gene: 6. Germline-derived CDR1 and CDR2 are SGHDT and YYEEEE. There are 16 residues in the CDR3. The material was PBMCs, obtained around atezolizumab (anti-PD-L1) treatment. This receptor was identified in a woman at least 80 years old with urothelial cancer. This chain uses TRBV5-6 with TRBJ2-1, with 11 bases fitting TRBD2. CDR3 region: CASSALAGGVYNEQFF. CDR3 coding DNA: TGTGCCAGCAGCGCCCTAGCGGGAGGAGTCTACAATGAGCAGTTCTTC.